The rows below give T cell receptor beta chains drawn from one sample of a study of blood T cell repertoires in COVID-19. Libraries were prepared by immunoSEQ multiplex PCR; TCRdb keeps only in-frame clonotypes and omits some of them. The top ten hold around 10% of the sample, which has approximately 37,000 clones, about 90% seen once. Sequencing was performed on peripheral blood. The origin of the receptors is a man older than 75 with active COVID-19. CDR3s include the opening cysteine and the closing phenylalanine or tryptophan. D genes are given only for firm matches. Rows may omit the clone size; those that give it use once, few, many or a size class.

V	J	length	D	size	CDR3	DNA
TRBV3-1/TRBV3-2	TRBJ1-1	14	.	.	CASSHRASNTEAFF	TGTGCCAGCAGCCACAGGGCATCGAACACTGAAGCTTTCTTT
TRBV3-1/TRBV3-2	TRBJ2-7	15	TRBD1	.	CASIGKGQGHYEQYF	TGTGCCAGCATCGGGAAGGGACAGGGCCACTACGAGCAGTACTTC
TRBV5-4	TRBJ2-1	13	.	once	CASSKGLYNEQFF	TGTGCCAGCAGCAAAGGACTTTACAATGAGCAGTTCTTC
TRBV7-2	TRBJ2-7	15	TRBD2	once	CASSVTGLAYYEQYF	TGTGCCAGCAGCGTAACGGGACTAGCGTACTACGAGCAGTACTTC
TRBV27	TRBJ2-5	18	TRBD2	.	CASRMIGTSGRTGETQYF	TGTGCCAGCAGGATGATCGGGACTAGCGGGAGGACGGGGGAGACCCAGTACTTC
TRBV18	TRBJ2-2	14	TRBD2	.	CASSFSGSTGELFF	TGTGCCAGCTCATTTAGCGGGAGCACCGGGGAGCTGTTTTTT
TRBV5-4	TRBJ2-6	18	TRBD2	.	CASSLGLAGGSGANVLTF	TGTGCCAGCAGCTTGGGGCTAGCGGGAGGGTCTGGGGCCAACGTCCTGACTTTC
TRBV15	TRBJ2-7	14	TRBD1	.	CATSPRQGFYEQYF	TGTGCCACCAGCCCACGACAGGGTTTCTACGAGCAGTACTTC
TRBV28	TRBJ2-3	15	TRBD2	.	CASSLAGVSTDTQYF	TGTGCCAGCAGTTTAGCGGGAGTGAGCACAGATACGCAGTATTTT
TRBV5-4	TRBJ2-2	17	TRBD2	.	CASSLEVGLSYTGELFF	TGTGCCAGCAGCTTGGAAGTGGGACTATCCTACACCGGGGAGCTGTTTTTT
TRBV9	TRBJ2-5	15	TRBD2	.	CASSVGAGVGETQYF	TGTGCCAGCAGCGTTGGGGCGGGAGTAGGGGAGACCCAGTACTTC
TRBV5-1	TRBJ2-7	15	TRBD2	.	CASSRGLADPYEQYF	TGCGCCAGCAGCCGAGGACTAGCGGATCCCTACGAGCAGTACTTC
TRBV18	TRBJ1-2	17	TRBD1	.	CASSYTSSGQGNYGYTF	TGTGCCAGCTCCTACACCTCGTCTGGACAGGGTAACTATGGCTACACCTTC
TRBV19	TRBJ1-5	12	.	once	CASQGGSQPQHF	TGTGCCAGCCAGGGAGGTAGCCAGCCCCAGCATTTT
TRBV7-2	TRBJ2-1	13	TRBD2	.	CASSYGLAGVWFF	TGTGCCAGCAGCTACGGACTAGCGGGAGTGTGGTTCTTC
TRBV5-1	TRBJ2-5	16	.	once	CASRQGGRLRQETQYF	TGCGCCAGCAGGCAGGGGGGACGCTTAAGACAAGAGACCCAGTACTTC
TRBV30	TRBJ2-7	12	.	.	CAWSGGPYEQYF	TGTGCCTGGAGCGGGGGGCCCTACGAGCAGTACTTC
TRBV3-1/TRBV3-2	TRBJ2-5	17	TRBD2	.	CASSQDTIAGVLKTQYF	TGTGCCAGCAGCCAAGATACTATAGCGGGAGTTTTGAAGACCCAGTACTTC
TRBV5-4	TRBJ2-1	18	TRBD2	.	CASRPSIAGGPGGNEQFF	TGTGCCAGCAGACCATCCATAGCGGGAGGCCCCGGGGGCAATGAGCAGTTCTTC
TRBV11-2	TRBJ1-1	15	.	.	CASSTAGGGGTEAFF	TGTGCCAGCAGCACCGCGGGTGGGGGGGGAACTGAAGCTTTCTTT
TRBV30	TRBJ2-7	13	.	.	CAWSVIGAYEQYF	TGTGCCTGGAGTGTAATAGGGGCCTACGAGCAGTACTTC
TRBV2	TRBJ2-5	14	.	.	CASSPVPGQETQYF	TGTGCCAGCAGTCCCGTGCCAGGCCAAGAGACCCAGTACTTC
TRBV6-6	TRBJ2-1	15	TRBD1	.	CASTPQGAAYNEQFF	TGTGCCAGCACTCCTCAGGGGGCCGCCTACAATGAGCAGTTCTTC
TRBV25-1	TRBJ1-2	13	.	.	CASSEYAGEGYTF	TGTGCCAGCAGTGAATATGCGGGGGAGGGCTACACCTTC
TRBV28	TRBJ2-1	15	.	.	CASSTRLSSYNEQFF	TGTGCCAGCAGTACCCGACTGAGCTCCTACAATGAGCAGTTCTTC
TRBV28	TRBJ2-5	16	TRBD2	.	CASSFLGTSRRETQYF	TGTGCCAGCAGTTTCCTCGGGACTAGCAGGCGAGAGACCCAGTACTTC
TRBV24-1	TRBJ2-5	15	TRBD1	few	CATSDPGQGQETQYF	TGTGCCACCAGTGATCCGGGACAGGGACAAGAGACCCAGTACTTC
TRBV5-4	TRBJ2-5	18	TRBD2	.	CASSLATLAGGRQETQYF	TGTGCCAGCAGCTTGGCCACCCTAGCGGGAGGCCGCCAAGAGACCCAGTACTTC
TRBV9	TRBJ2-5	14	.	.	CASSVGPLRETQYF	TGTGCCAGCAGCGTTGGGCCTCTCCGGGAGACCCAGTACTTC
TRBV5-1	TRBJ2-3	14	.	once	CASSPSVGTDTQYF	TGCGCCAGCAGCCCATCAGTGGGCACAGATACGCAGTATTTT
TRBV28	TRBJ1-2	13	.	.	CASTPYSYYGYTF	TGTGCCAGCACCCCATACAGCTACTATGGCTACACCTTC
TRBV5-1	TRBJ1-2	14	TRBD1	.	CASSPGQGPWGYTF	TGCGCCAGCAGTCCTGGACAGGGGCCTTGGGGCTACACCTTC
TRBV6-5	TRBJ1-5	15	TRBD1	.	CASSLDRGLDQPQHF	TGTGCCAGCAGTCTCGACAGGGGGCTCGATCAGCCCCAGCATTTT
TRBV6-5	TRBJ2-5	14	.	once	CASSPSGYQETQYF	TGTGCCAGCAGTCCCTCAGGGTACCAAGAGACCCAGTACTTC
TRBV28	TRBJ1-1	13	.	.	CASSNNLQTEAFF	TGTGCCAGCAGTAACAACCTCCAGACTGAAGCTTTCTTT
TRBV6-5	TRBJ2-7	14	.	.	CASSYVHRTYEQYF	TGTGCCAGCAGTTACGTACATCGCACCTACGAGCAGTACTTC
TRBV7-2	TRBJ2-7	15	.	few	CASSLTGRGMVEQYF	TGTGCCAGCAGCTTAACAGGGAGAGGTATGGTGGAGCAGTACTTC
TRBV7-9	TRBJ2-5	14	.	.	CASSLSSNRETQYF	TGTGCCAGCAGCTTAAGTAGTAATCGGGAGACCCAGTACTTC
TRBV9	TRBJ2-7	14	.	.	CASSFSDRVYEQYF	TGTGCCAGCAGCTTCTCGGACAGAGTCTACGAGCAGTACTTC
TRBV6-5	TRBJ2-2	16	TRBD1	.	CASSSGTGLGFGELFF	TGTGCCAGCAGTTCAGGGACAGGGTTGGGTTTCGGGGAGCTGTTTTTT
TRBV6-6	TRBJ2-7	15	.	.	CASSLTGATSYEQYF	TGTGCCAGCAGTTTGACGGGAGCCACCTCCTACGAGCAGTACTTC
TRBV6-5	TRBJ1-5	13	.	.	CASRLYSNQPQHF	TGTGCCAGCAGACTTTATAGCAATCAGCCCCAGCATTTT
TRBV28	TRBJ2-4	12	.	once	CASSLTGRFQYF	TGTGCCAGCAGCCTGACAGGGAGGTTTCAGTACTTC
TRBV19	TRBJ2-3	15	TRBD1	.	CASSGPGQGTDTQYF	TGTGCCAGTAGTGGGCCGGGACAGGGGACAGATACGCAGTATTTT
TRBV28	TRBJ2-3	15	.	.	CASSTRAGSTDTQYF	TGTGCCAGCAGTACCAGGGCGGGAAGCACAGATACGCAGTATTTT
TRBV18	TRBJ2-7	13	.	.	CASSPQGVGEQYF	TGTGCCAGCTCACCACAAGGAGTCGGCGAGCAGTACTTC
TRBV6-5	TRBJ1-2	15	TRBD1	.	CASRPGQGASYGYTF	TGTGCCAGCAGGCCAGGACAGGGGGCTAGCTATGGCTACACCTTC
TRBV18	TRBJ2-2	16	.	.	CASSLRVSSNTGELFF	TGTGCCAGCTCACTCCGGGTCTCTTCAAACACCGGGGAGCTGTTTTTT
TRBV7-9	TRBJ2-7	16	TRBD1	.	CASSPPLYRGSYEQYF	TGTGCCAGCAGCCCCCCCCTATACAGGGGCTCCTACGAGCAGTACTTC
TRBV10-3	TRBJ2-3	12	.	.	CAIQGSTDTQYF	TGTGCCATCCAGGGCAGCACAGATACGCAGTATTTT